The clone carrying this T cell receptor (beta chain) was seen many times. Germline and junction disagree at one end, which may indicate a read error. The data derive from a study of blood T cells in healthy people across ages. A second PCR, run for about 7 to 11 cycles, used a sample-barcoded 5' primer plus a J-beta primer mix. TCRdb used MiXCR to reprocess the 5' RACE reads, holding one entry per CDR3 protein. The table includes 600,000 or so distinct CDR3 sequences, 20% to 25% detected once. CDR1 and CDR2 (germline): DFQATT, SNEGSKA (reference sequence). This CDR3 region has 15 residues. Sequenced sample: blood. This TCR was sampled from a man between 70 and 80 years old in good health. The V and J genes are TRBV20-1 and TRBJ2-1, with 8 positions matching TRBD1. The CDR3 protein is CSARDGQGSYNEQFF. The DNA for the CDR3 is TGCAGTGCCAGAGATGGACAGGGTTCCTACAATGAGCAGTTCTTC.